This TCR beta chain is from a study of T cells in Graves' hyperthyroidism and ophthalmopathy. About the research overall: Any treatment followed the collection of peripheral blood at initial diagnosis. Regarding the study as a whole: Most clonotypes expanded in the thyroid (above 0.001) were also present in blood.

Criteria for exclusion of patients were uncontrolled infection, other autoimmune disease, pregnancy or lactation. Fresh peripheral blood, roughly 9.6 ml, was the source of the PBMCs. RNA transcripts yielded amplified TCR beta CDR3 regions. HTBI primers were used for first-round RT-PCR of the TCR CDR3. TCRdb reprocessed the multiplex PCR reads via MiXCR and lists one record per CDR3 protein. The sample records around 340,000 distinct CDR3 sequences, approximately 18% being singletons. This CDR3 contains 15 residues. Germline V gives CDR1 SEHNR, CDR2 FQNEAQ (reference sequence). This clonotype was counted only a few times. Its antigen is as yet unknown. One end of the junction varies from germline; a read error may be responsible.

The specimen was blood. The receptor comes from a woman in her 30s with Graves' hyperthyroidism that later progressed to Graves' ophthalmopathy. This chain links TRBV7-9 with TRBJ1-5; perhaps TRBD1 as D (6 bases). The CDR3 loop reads CASSSGQHSNRPQHF. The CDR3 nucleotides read TGTGCCAGCAGTTCCGGACAGCATAGCAATCGGCCCCAGCATTTT.